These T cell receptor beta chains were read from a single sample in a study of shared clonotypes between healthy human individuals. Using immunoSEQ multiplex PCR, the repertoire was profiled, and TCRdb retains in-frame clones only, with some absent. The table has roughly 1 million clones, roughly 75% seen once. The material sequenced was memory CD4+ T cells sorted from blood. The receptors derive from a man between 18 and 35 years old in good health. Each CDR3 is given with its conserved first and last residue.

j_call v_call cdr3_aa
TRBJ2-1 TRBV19 CASRSTRGQFF
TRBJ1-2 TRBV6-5 CASSYSIVKAEGYTF
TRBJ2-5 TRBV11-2 CASSLKAEPAVETQYF
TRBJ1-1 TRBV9 CASSGLSNTEAFF
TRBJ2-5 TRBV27 CASSNTGGSETQYF
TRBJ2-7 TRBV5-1 CASSFMVGVEQYF
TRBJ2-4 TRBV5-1 CASSLGGRENIQYF
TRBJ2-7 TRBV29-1 CSVPGLADTSEQYF
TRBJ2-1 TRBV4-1 CASSQLGTGLNEQFF
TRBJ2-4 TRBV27 CASSSRNIQYF
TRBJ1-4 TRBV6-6 CASSRAGTSEKLFF
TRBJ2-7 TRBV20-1 CSAVTGMEQYF
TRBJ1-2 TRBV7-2 CASSSRTGGFGYTF
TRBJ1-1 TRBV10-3 CASSYRPGDTEAFF
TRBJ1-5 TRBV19 CASSIGGSNQPQHF
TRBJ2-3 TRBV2 CASSGESTDTQYF
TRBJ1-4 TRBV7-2 CASSYQGGPEKLFF
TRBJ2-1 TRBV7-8 CASSLVSSFSRGFRDEQFF
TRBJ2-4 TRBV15 CATSSGRLELAKNIQYF
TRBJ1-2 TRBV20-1 CSASRDTDTF
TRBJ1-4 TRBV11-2 CASSYGRGGEKLFF
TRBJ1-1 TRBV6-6 CASAQTLAFF
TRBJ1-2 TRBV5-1 CASSLAAGGNYGYTF
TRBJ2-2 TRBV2 CASSELGALGASGELFF
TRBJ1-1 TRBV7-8 CASSLSPGGVNTEAFF
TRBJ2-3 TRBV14 CASSLQGTDTQYF
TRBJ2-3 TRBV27 CASSSPWTSGTDTQYF
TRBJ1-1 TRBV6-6 CASSYAQGVTEAFF